Listed here are 12 T cell receptor beta chains from one sample, sequenced in a study of control samples from healthy donors and cancer patients. TCRdb keeps only in-frame clones here, not all; method: immunoSEQ multiplex PCR. This sample carries 150,000 or so clones, 85% to 90% of them seen once, and the ten largest clones take roughly 1.7%. The sequenced sample consisted of blood. All receptors derive from a man between 18 and 35 years old in good health.

The chain is built from TRBV6-2 or TRBV6-3 and TRBJ2-5; 7 bases fit TRBD1. Per germline, CDR1 MNHEY and CDR2 SVGEGT. After removal of 0 bases from V and 5 bases from J, the junction contained 3 bases not matched to a gene. The CDR3 is made up of 14 amino acids. CDR3 coding DNA: TGTGCCAGCAGTTACTCGACAGGGACCGAGACCCAGTACTTC. This encodes CASSYSTGTETQYF.

The V call is TRBV14, the J call TRBJ2-1; D unresolved. The CDR3 spans 12 residues. The germline V and J ends were trimmed by 3 bases and 4 bases, with 4 bases remaining between them. Germline V gives CDR1 SGHDN, CDR2 FVKESK. The CDR3 is CASSHRYNEQFF. CDR3 coding DNA: TGTGCCAGCAGCCATAGGTACAATGAGCAGTTCTTC.

V gene TRBV7-2 combines with J gene TRBJ2-7, with 9 bases lining up with TRBD1. The CDR3 loop spans 16 amino acids. Trimming took 7 bases from V and 0 from J; bases not matched to a gene: 10. Germline loops: CDR1 SGHTA, CDR2 FQGNSA. The CDR3 region has the DNA TGTGCCAGCACCAGGACAGGGGCAAGGAGCTCCTACGAGCAGTACTTC. Translated: CASTRTGARSSYEQYF.

This rearrangement joins TRBV5-6 to TRBJ2-7; possibly TRBD1 or TRBD2 for D (5 bases each). Germline V CDR1 and CDR2: SGHDT, YYEEEE. This CDR3 comprises 16 residues. The ends were cut back, 4 bases at V and 2 bases at J, with 19 bases in the middle. CDR3 amino acids: CASSGVPGRIPYEQYF. The CDR3 nucleotides are TGTGCCAGCAGCGGGGTTCCGGGACGGATTCCCTACGAGCAGTACTTC.

DNA of the CDR3: TGTGCCAGCTTCCAGGGTACTGGGTCCTACAATGAGCAGTTCTTC. Translating gives CASFQGTGSYNEQFF. The genes are TRBV18 and TRBJ2-1; possible D gene TRBD1, 5 bases. This CDR3 is 15 amino acids long. V was cut by 7 bases and J by 1 base, with 14 bases left in between. Looked up from germline, CDR1 is KGHSH and CDR2 is LQKENI.

The chain joins TRBV7-2 to TRBJ2-1, with 12 nucleotides matching TRBD2. The CDR3 extends over 17 amino acids. V trimming: 6 bases; J trimming: 2 bases; junction bases outside the gene matches: 8. Germline CDR1 is SGHTA and CDR2 is FQGNSA. The CDR3 sequence: CASSYRRLAGAYNEQFF. CDR3 DNA sequence: TGTGCCAGCAGTTATCGCCGACTAGCGGGAGCCTACAATGAGCAGTTCTTC.

V gene TRBV6-5 combines with J gene TRBJ1-1; a weak D match, TRBD1 (5 bases). Trimming removed 2 bases at V and 5 bases at J, with 12 bases between. The CDR3 is made up of 14 amino acids. Germline V gives CDR1 MNHEY, CDR2 SVGAGI. The DNA for the CDR3 is TGTGCCAGCAGTTACGCCAGGGTTGGAACTGAAGCTTTCTTT. Amino acid sequence: CASSYARVGTEAFF.

The chain recombines TRBV11-3 with TRBJ2-3; tentative D call: TRBD2 (6 bases). The CDR3 is 15 amino acids. Germline loops: CDR1 SGHNT, CDR2 YENEEA. V was trimmed by 0 bases and J by 4 bases, leaving 11 bases between them. The CDR3 bases are TGTGCCAGCAGCTTAGACGGGCGGGGAGCAGATACGCAGTATTTT. Translating gives CASSLDGRGADTQYF.

The DNA for the CDR3 is TGTGCCAGCAGCCAGACAGGGGGGAATGAAAAACTGTTTTTT. It specifies CASSQTGGNEKLFF. The V gene is TRBV28, the J gene TRBJ1-4; TRBD1 agrees at 9 bases. The germline V gene encodes CDR1 MDHEN and CDR2 SYDVKM. The CDR3 has 14 amino acids. Trimming at V came to 6 bases and at J to 5 bases, leaving 4 bases not matched to a gene.

The chain couples TRBV7-8 to TRBJ1-4; TRBD1 agrees at 7 bases. The V gene end was trimmed by 5 bases and the J gene end by 10 bases; junction bases not matched to a gene: 10. Germline loops: CDR1 SGHVS, CDR2 FQNEAQ. This CDR3 has 14 residues. The chain's CDR3 is CASSPRDSAGKLFF. The CDR3 coding sequence is TGTGCCAGCAGCCCTCGGGACAGCGCGGGAAAACTGTTTTTT.

This chain uses TRBV10-3 with TRBJ1-4; D unclear. The CDR3 extends over 12 amino acids. From germline, CDR1 is ENHRY and CDR2 SYGVKD. The ends were cut back, 3 bases at V and 8 bases at J, with 7 bases in the middle. Written as DNA, the CDR3 is TGTGCCATCAGTGATCTGGGCGAAAAACTGTTTTTT. It yields the protein CAISDLGEKLFF.

This clone appeared a single time. The chain carries TRBV7-2 and TRBJ2-1; TRBD2 matches 13 bases. The CDR3 covers 18 residues. Trimming took 1 base from V and 1 from J; bases not matched to a gene: 4. Germline CDR1 is SGHTA and CDR2 is FQGNSA. This CDR3 reads CASSLVGLAGLSYNEQFF. CDR3 in DNA: TGTGCCAGCAGCTTAGTGGGACTAGCGGGGCTTTCCTACAATGAGCAGTTCTTC.